Listed below are T cell receptor beta chains from one sample, sequenced in a study of shared clonotypes between healthy human individuals. Profiled with immunoSEQ multiplex PCR; TCRdb holds only in-frame clones, not every one. The sample consists of roughly 1,100,000 clones, about 75% of them appearing once. The specimen was memory CD4+ T cells sorted from blood. The source of these receptors is a young man in good health. The CDR3 runs from the conserved cysteine through the conserved F or W. The D gene is left open where the match is weak. The size of a clone is reported for some rows only, either as once, few or many, or as a class for expanded clones.

v_gene: TRBV5-8; abundance: -; j_gene: TRBJ2-7; d_gene: TRBD1; CDR3nt: TGTGCCAGCAGCTTTGTTTCTCCGGGACAGGGGCGTTACGAGCAGTACTTC; CDR3aa: CASSFVSPGQGRYEQYF
v_gene: TRBV6-6; abundance: -; j_gene: TRBJ1-2; d_gene: TRBD1; CDR3nt: TGTGCCAGCAACAATGACAGGGATGGCTACACCTTC; CDR3aa: CASNNDRDGYTF
v_gene: TRBV28; abundance: -; j_gene: TRBJ1-2; d_gene: -; CDR3nt: TGTGCCAGCAACACGGGACGTTACTATGGCTACACCTTC; CDR3aa: CASNTGRYYGYTF
v_gene: TRBV19; abundance: -; j_gene: TRBJ2-2; d_gene: -; CDR3nt: TGTGCCAGTAGTATCCTAGCTCGGAACACCGGGGAGCTGTTTTTT; CDR3aa: CASSILARNTGELFF
v_gene: TRBV6-1; abundance: -; j_gene: TRBJ2-4; d_gene: -; CDR3nt: TGTGCCAGCAGTGATCTTGACCGAGCCAAAAACATTCAGTACTTC; CDR3aa: CASSDLDRAKNIQYF
v_gene: TRBV2; abundance: -; j_gene: TRBJ2-5; d_gene: -; CDR3nt: TGTGCCAGCAGTGTAACGGCAGGATCCCAAGAGACCCAGTACTTC; CDR3aa: CASSVTAGSQETQYF
v_gene: TRBV9; abundance: few; j_gene: TRBJ1-3; d_gene: -; CDR3nt: TGTGCCAGCAGCGTTGATTCGGGACACCTCATTACTGGAAACACCATATATTTT; CDR3aa: CASSVDSGHLITGNTIYF
v_gene: TRBV6-5; abundance: many; j_gene: TRBJ1-2; d_gene: -; CDR3nt: TGTGCCAGCAGCCCGTACAGCTGGCATGGCTACACCTTC; CDR3aa: CASSPYSWHGYTF
v_gene: TRBV5-4; abundance: -; j_gene: TRBJ2-7; d_gene: -; CDR3nt: TGTGCCAGCAGCTTGGGGGCGGGACAGACCTCCTACGAGCAGTACTTC; CDR3aa: CASSLGAGQTSYEQYF
v_gene: TRBV11-2; abundance: -; j_gene: TRBJ2-7; d_gene: TRBD1; CDR3nt: TGTGCCAGCAGCTTAGACGACAGGGGGCACTACGAGCAGTACTTC; CDR3aa: CASSLDDRGHYEQYF
v_gene: TRBV5-1; abundance: -; j_gene: TRBJ2-5; d_gene: TRBD2; CDR3nt: TGCGCCAGCAGCTTGGCCGGGACTAGCGGGGGGAGTCGAGAGACCCAGTACTTC; CDR3aa: CASSLAGTSGGSRETQYF
v_gene: TRBV29-1; abundance: -; j_gene: TRBJ2-3; d_gene: TRBD1; CDR3nt: TGCAGCGTTGAAGGACAGGGCAGAGATACGCAGTATTTT; CDR3aa: CSVEGQGRDTQYF
v_gene: TRBV11-2; abundance: -; j_gene: TRBJ1-5; d_gene: TRBD1; CDR3nt: TGTGCCAGCAGCCCCCACGGGAGGGGGCACAATCAGCCCCAGCATTTT; CDR3aa: CASSPHGRGHNQPQHF
v_gene: TRBV5-1; abundance: -; j_gene: TRBJ2-3; d_gene: -; CDR3nt: TGCGCCAGCCACCCTGGGTACAAGGGTGATACGCAGTATTTT; CDR3aa: CASHPGYKGDTQYF
v_gene: TRBV10-1; abundance: -; j_gene: TRBJ2-3; d_gene: TRBD2; CDR3nt: TGCGCCAGCCCCCGGGATGGGACTATGAGCACAGATACGCAGTATTTT; CDR3aa: CASPRDGTMSTDTQYF
v_gene: TRBV15; abundance: -; j_gene: TRBJ2-3; d_gene: -; CDR3nt: TGTGCCACCAGCAGATCAGATACGCAGTATTTT; CDR3aa: CATSRSDTQYF
v_gene: TRBV5-1; abundance: -; j_gene: TRBJ2-5; d_gene: -; CDR3nt: TGCGCCAGCACCTTGAACGCGATGGAAGAGACCCAGTACTTC; CDR3aa: CASTLNAMEETQYF
v_gene: TRBV10-2; abundance: once; j_gene: TRBJ2-7; d_gene: TRBD1; CDR3nt: TGCGCCAGCAGGAGGACAGGAGCTTACGAGCAGTACTTC; CDR3aa: CASRRTGAYEQYF
v_gene: TRBV29-1; abundance: -; j_gene: TRBJ2-3; d_gene: -; CDR3nt: TGCAGCGTTGAACCGACCGGAGATACGCAGTATTTT; CDR3aa: CSVEPTGDTQYF
v_gene: TRBV5-1; abundance: -; j_gene: TRBJ1-2; d_gene: -; CDR3nt: TGCGCCAGCAGCTTGGGCCTGCTCGGGGGAGCCGGCTACACCTTC; CDR3aa: CASSLGLLGGAGYTF
v_gene: TRBV9; abundance: -; j_gene: TRBJ2-3; d_gene: -; CDR3nt: TGTGCCAGCAGCGTAGAGGGCACAGATACGCAGTATTTT; CDR3aa: CASSVEGTDTQYF
v_gene: TRBV2; abundance: -; j_gene: TRBJ2-3; d_gene: -; CDR3nt: TGTGCCAGCAGTTCGGCGGGTGCTAGCCGGCCCACAGATACGCAGTATTTT; CDR3aa: CASSSAGASRPTDTQYF
v_gene: TRBV19; abundance: few; j_gene: TRBJ1-4; d_gene: -; CDR3nt: TGTGCCAGTGCGGAGGGCGCGGGTAATGAAAAACTGTTTTTT; CDR3aa: CASAEGAGNEKLFF
v_gene: TRBV11-2; abundance: -; j_gene: TRBJ2-4; d_gene: -; CDR3nt: TGTGCCAGCAGCTCCCACTCGGAGGCCAAAAACATTCAGTACTTC; CDR3aa: CASSSHSEAKNIQYF
v_gene: TRBV12-5; abundance: -; j_gene: TRBJ2-7; d_gene: -; CDR3nt: TGTGCTAGTGGTTTGTCTGTGAGTAGGTCGGGCGACGAGCAGTACTTC; CDR3aa: CASGLSVSRSGDEQYF
v_gene: TRBV6-5; abundance: -; j_gene: TRBJ2-2; d_gene: -; CDR3nt: TGTGCCAGCTTATTTTCAAACACCGGGGAGCTGTTTTTT; CDR3aa: CASLFSNTGELFF
v_gene: TRBV9; abundance: once; j_gene: TRBJ2-3; d_gene: -; CDR3nt: TGTGCCAGCAGCGTAGCTGGCTTCACAGATACGCAGTATTTT; CDR3aa: CASSVAGFTDTQYF
v_gene: TRBV7-3; abundance: few; j_gene: TRBJ1-2; d_gene: -; CDR3nt: TGTGCCAGCAGCTTAGATATCGGCACCGTGGCCTTC; CDR3aa: CASSLDIGTVAF
v_gene: TRBV6-1; abundance: -; j_gene: TRBJ2-4; d_gene: -; CDR3nt: TGTGCCAGCAGTGAAGCTAAAAACATTCAGTACTTC; CDR3aa: CASSEAKNIQYF
v_gene: TRBV6-1; abundance: few; j_gene: TRBJ2-3; d_gene: TRBD1; CDR3nt: TGTGCCAGCAGTCGACAGGGTGTGACAGATACGCAGTATTTT; CDR3aa: CASSRQGVTDTQYF
v_gene: TRBV2; abundance: -; j_gene: TRBJ2-7; d_gene: TRBD1; CDR3nt: TGTGCCAGCAGGGACAGGGGATTGATCGTCGAGCAGTACTTC; CDR3aa: CASRDRGLIVEQYF
v_gene: TRBV13; abundance: -; j_gene: TRBJ2-7; d_gene: TRBD2; CDR3nt: TGTGCCAGCAGCTCTACCAGCGGGACTAGCCTTACCTCCTACGAGCAGTACTTC; CDR3aa: CASSSTSGTSLTSYEQYF
v_gene: TRBV5-4; abundance: few; j_gene: TRBJ2-3; d_gene: -; CDR3nt: TGTGCCAGCAGCCCCCGGGACTCCCCAGATACGCAGTATTTT; CDR3aa: CASSPRDSPDTQYF
v_gene: TRBV2; abundance: -; j_gene: TRBJ2-7; d_gene: -; CDR3nt: TGTGCCAGCAGCGGCGAGGACTATCAGTGGGGGACCTACGAGCAGTACTTC; CDR3aa: CASSGEDYQWGTYEQYF
v_gene: TRBV19; abundance: -; j_gene: TRBJ1-5; d_gene: -; CDR3nt: TGTGCCAGTAGATCGAATAATCAGCCCCAGCATTTT; CDR3aa: CASRSNNQPQHF
v_gene: TRBV5-1; abundance: once; j_gene: TRBJ2-3; d_gene: TRBD1; CDR3nt: TGCGCCAGCAGCCTGGACAGGAGCACAGATACGCAGTATTTT; CDR3aa: CASSLDRSTDTQYF
v_gene: TRBV9; abundance: -; j_gene: TRBJ2-1; d_gene: -; CDR3nt: TGTGCCAGCAGCGTAGAAATGGATTGGACCTACAATGAGCAGTTCTTC; CDR3aa: CASSVEMDWTYNEQFF
v_gene: TRBV28; abundance: few; j_gene: TRBJ1-6; d_gene: -; CDR3nt: TGTGCCAGCAGTCTCTCCAGGGTAGGGGTTTCACCCCTCCACTTT; CDR3aa: CASSLSRVGVSPLHF
v_gene: TRBV4-1; abundance: -; j_gene: TRBJ1-2; d_gene: -; CDR3nt: TGCGCCAGCAGCTCCAGACTAGATGGCTACACCTTC; CDR3aa: CASSSRLDGYTF
v_gene: TRBV18; abundance: -; j_gene: TRBJ2-5; d_gene: TRBD2; CDR3nt: TGTGCCAGCTCGCCCGCCGGACTAGCGGGAGGGAAGACCCAGTACTTC; CDR3aa: CASSPAGLAGGKTQYF
v_gene: TRBV5-4; abundance: -; j_gene: TRBJ2-3; d_gene: -; CDR3nt: TGTGCCAGCAGCTTGCCGAACCGGGAAGATACGCAGTATTTT; CDR3aa: CASSLPNREDTQYF